Shown below are 22 T cell receptor beta chains from a single sample sequenced in a study of cytomegalovirus exposure and HLA in healthy donors. Here immunoSEQ multiplex PCR was the method, and the copy in TCRdb shows in-frame clones only, minus some. The sample lists roughly 76,000 clones; 94% were seen once. The sequencing input was PBMCs. These receptors came from a man between 18 and 29 years old in good health and CMV-seropositive.

The V and J genes are TRBV25-1 and TRBJ2-4; D might be TRBD2 (5 bases). This CDR3 comprises 14 residues. The V and J ends lost 6 bases and 5 bases respectively, with 14 bases between them. CDR1 is MGHDK and CDR2 is SYGVNS in the germline V gene. As DNA, the CDR3 is TGTGCCAGCAGCGGCAGCGGACGGGAAAACATTCAGTACTTC. Translated, it gives CASSGSGRENIQYF. The complete variable domain, with remaining parts taken from reference TRBV25-1 and TRBJ2-4, reads EADIYQTPRYLVIGTGKKITLECSQTMGHDKMYWYQQDPGMELHLIHYSYGVNSTEKGDLSSESTVSRIRTEHFPLTLESARPSHTSQYLCASSGSGRENIQYFGAGTRLSVL.

The chain recombines TRBV6-4 with TRBJ2-3; TRBD2 agrees at 8 bases. The CDR3 extends over 14 amino acids. V lost 5 bases and J lost 2; bases outside the gene matches: 3. Germline V gene data show CDR1 as MRHNA and CDR2 as SNTAGT. The DNA for the CDR3 is TGTGCCAGCAGTAGCGGGAGAACCACAGATACGCAGTATTTT. Its translation is CASSSGRTTDTQYF.

The chain carries TRBV5-1 and TRBJ2-2; TRBD2 is a possible D gene (6 bases). Germline V gives CDR1 SGHRS, CDR2 YFSETQ. Deletions cut 7 bases from V and 4 bases from J, with 17 bases between. CDR3 length equals 15 residues. The CDR3 region has the DNA TGCGCCAGCTCAAGATCTAGCGACCCCACCGGGGAGCTGTTTTTT. It is translated as CASSRSSDPTGELFF.

The rearrangement links TRBV29-1 to TRBJ2-1; 9 bases map to TRBD2. V was pared by 4 bases and J by 8 bases, with 9 bases of the junction left unmatched. The CDR3 sequence is 14 residues long. Germline-derived CDR1 and CDR2 are SQVTM and ANQGSEA. The CDR3, as DNA: TGCAGCGTTGGAGGCGGGAGGGCCTTCGATGAGCAGTTCTTC. Translation: CSVGGGRAFDEQFF.

The DNA of the CDR3 is TGTGCCAGCAGCGGTTCCAGGACTAGTTTGAGAAATGAGCAGTTCTTC. Protein sequence: CASSGSRTSLRNEQFF. This chain joins TRBV9 and TRBJ2-1, with TRBD2 identical over 7 bases. The CDR3 has 16 amino acids. J gave up 7 bases and V 3 bases, and 13 bases lay outside the gene matches. Looked up from germline, CDR1 is SGDLS and CDR2 is YYNGEE.

The gene calls are TRBV28 and TRBJ1-4; TRBD1 matches at 8 bases. Germline V lookup: CDR1 MDHEN, CDR2 SYDVKM. The CDR3 runs to 14 residues. J was trimmed by 8 bases and V by 0 bases; bases with no gene match: 2. This CDR3 reads CASSLWAGGEKLFF. The CDR3, as DNA: TGTGCCAGCAGTTTATGGGCAGGGGGCGAAAAACTGTTTTTT.

In regard to this clone: Other nucleotide sequences in the sample specify the same CDR3. The chain carries TRBV19 and TRBJ2-7; TRBD2 might be the D (5 bases). CDR3 length: 14 residues. From germline, CDR1 is LNHDA and CDR2 SQIVND (reference sequence). V lost 3 bases to trimming and J lost 3 bases, with 12 bases between them. CDR3 sequence (DNA): TGTGCCAGTAGTATCGGCGGGTCTAGCTACGAGCAGTACTTC. This codes for CASSIGGSSYEQYF.

V and J are TRBV6-6 and TRBJ2-1; D is undetermined. Looked up from germline, CDR1 is MNHNY and CDR2 is SVGAGI (reference sequence). The CDR3 extends over 13 amino acids. V was clipped by 0 bases and J by 6 bases, with 6 bases between them. The CDR3 DNA is TGTGCCAGCAGTTACTCGTTAGTCAATGAGCAGTTCTTC. It encodes CASSYSLVNEQFF.

V is TRBV10-3 and J is TRBJ1-1, with D tentatively TRBD1 (6 bases). This CDR3 region has 14 residues. Germline CDR1 is ENHRY and CDR2 is SYGVKD. V lost 6 bases and J 0 bases, leaving 11 bases between the germline ends. The CDR3 protein is CAIRGQSLNTEAFF. CDR3 DNA sequence: TGTGCCATCAGAGGACAGAGTTTGAACACTGAAGCTTTCTTT.

This clone has only a few counts. The chain employs TRBV25-1 and TRBJ1-4, with D tentatively TRBD1 (6 bases). The CDR3 loop spans 15 amino acids. Trimming pared 7 bases from V and 6 bases from J, leaving 18 bases between. Germline loops: CDR1 MGHDK, CDR2 SYGVNS. CDR3 protein: CASTGSGQGHEKLFF. CDR3 DNA sequence: TGTGCCAGCACCGGATCGGGGCAGGGGCATGAAAAACTGTTTTTT.

The count of this clone is one. The gene calls are TRBV13 and TRBJ2-3; weak D call: TRBD2 (6 bases). Germline V gene lookup returns CDR1 PRHDT and CDR2 FYEKMQ (reference sequence). V was trimmed by 0 bases and J by 12 bases, leaving 13 bases between them. The CDR3 runs 13 residues. In DNA, the CDR3 is TGTGCCAGCAGCTTAGGCGGAAGCGGGTCTCAGTATTTT. Translated, it gives CASSLGGSGSQYF. Looking up the rest from reference TRBV13 and TRBJ2-3 gives the full variable domain: AAGVIQSPRHLIKEKRETATLKCYPIPRHDTVYWYQQGPGQDPQFLISFYEKMQSDKGSIPDRFSAQQFSDYHSELNMSSLELGDSALYFCASSLGGSGSQYFGPGTRLTVL.

This clone was counted once. The chain couples TRBV2 to TRBJ1-1, with unresolved D. V dropped 6 bases and J dropped 7 bases, with 18 bases sitting between them. The CDR3 has 14 amino acids. Germline V CDR1 and CDR2: SNHLY, FYNNEI. As DNA, the CDR3 is TGTGCCAGCAGAGGTAGGGAGGCCTCCGGTGAAGCTTTCTTT. Its translation is CASRGREASGEAFF.

CDR3 nucleotide sequence: TGCGCCAGCAGCCTCCGGGTCCTACCTTTGGACGAGCAGTACTTC. It codes for CASSLRVLPLDEQYF. The chain recombines TRBV5-1 with TRBJ2-7, with D unclear. Germline-derived CDR1 and CDR2 are SGHRS and YFSETQ. Trimming removed 4 bases at V and 5 bases at J, with 19 bases between. This CDR3 spans 15 amino acids.

This clone was seen a few times. The gene calls are TRBV28 and TRBJ2-5; 7 bases agree with TRBD1. CDR3 size: 13 residues. V lost 6 bases to trimming and J lost 2 bases; unmatched junction nucleotides: 3. Germline V gene lookup returns CDR1 MDHEN and CDR2 SYDVKM. The CDR3 reads CASRGTAQETQYF. DNA of the CDR3: TGTGCCAGCAGGGGGACAGCTCAAGAGACCCAGTACTTC.

The CDR3 DNA reads as TGTGCCAGCAGCTCAAGAGCAGGCATGAACACTGAAGCTTTCTTT. It is translated as CASSSRAGMNTEAFF. This sequence joins TRBV9 and TRBJ1-1; D call uncertain. There are 15 residues in the CDR3. Germline V lookup: CDR1 SGDLS, CDR2 YYNGEE. The V end lost 4 bases, the J end lost 0 bases, and 13 bases lay between the germline ends.

The rearrangement uses TRBV11-3 and TRBJ2-1, with TRBD1 matching 10 bases. Germline CDR1 SGHNT, CDR2 YENEEA. The V gene end was trimmed by 3 bases and the J gene end by 7 bases; junction bases not matched to a gene: 3. There are 14 residues in the CDR3. Here the CDR3 DNA reads TGTGCCAGCAGCTTGGGACAGGGGTCGAATGAGCAGTTCTTC. Translated, it gives CASSLGQGSNEQFF.

The CDR3 sequence: CASSHLQERQPQHF. For the CDR3, the DNA is TGCGCCAGCAGCCATTTACAGGAACGGCAGCCCCAGCATTTT. The V call is TRBV4-1, the J call TRBJ1-5; D may be TRBD1 (5 bases). The V end lost 3 bases, the J end lost 7 bases, and 13 bases lay between the germline ends. Germline V gene sequence: CDR1 MGHRA, CDR2 YSYEKL. The CDR3 spans 14 residues.

V usage is TRBV30 and J usage is TRBJ2-7; possible D gene TRBD1, 6 bases. Trimming shortened V by 2 bases and J by 1 base, and 15 bases separated the two germline ends. Germline loops: CDR1 GTSNPN, CDR2 SVGIG (reference sequence). The CDR3 sequence is 15 residues long. Here the CDR3 DNA reads TGTGCCTGGAGTTCCCCATGGGACACGTCCTACGAGCAGTACTTC. It translates to CAWSSPWDTSYEQYF.

This chain joins TRBV25-1 and TRBJ2-1; the match to TRBD2 covers 8 bases. The ends lost 1 base at V and 0 bases at J; junction bases unmatched: 5. The CDR3 spans 17 residues. Germline values: CDR1 MGHDK, CDR2 SYGVNS. CDR3 DNA: TGTGCCAGCAGTGAATCCAGCGGGAGCGGCTCCTACAATGAGCAGTTCTTC. This encodes CASSESSGSGSYNEQFF. The whole variable domain, filled in from reference TRBV25-1 and TRBJ2-1, reads EADIYQTPRYLVIGTGKKITLECSQTMGHDKMYWYQQDPGMELHLIHYSYGVNSTEKGDLSSESTVSRIRTEHFPLTLESARPSHTSQYLCASSESSGSGSYNEQFFGPGTRLTVL.

The gene calls are TRBV11-2 and TRBJ2-3; D is undetermined. Trimming took off 5 bases at V and 8 bases at J, with 11 bases between the two ends. The CDR3 covers 12 residues. Germline CDR1 SGHAT, CDR2 FQNNGV. The CDR3 nucleotides are TGTGCCAGCAGCCCCCAAACGGGTACGCAGTATTTT. It is translated as CASSPQTGTQYF.

The DNA for the CDR3 is TGTGCCAGTAGTGTTTCTAGCGGAGGGGTGAGCACAGATACGCAGTATTTT. Its protein product is CASSVSSGGVSTDTQYF. The J gene is TRBJ2-3, the V gene TRBV19; 7 bases map to TRBD2. CDR1 is LNHDA and CDR2 is SQIVND in the germline V gene (reference sequence). V shed 5 bases, J shed 0 bases, and the junction held 11 bases outside the gene matches. This CDR3 has 17 amino acids.

The V gene is TRBV19, the J gene TRBJ1-2; TRBD1 aligns across 9 bases. The CDR3 is 15 residues long. Germline CDR1 is LNHDA and CDR2 is SQIVND (reference sequence). V dropped 6 bases and J dropped 2; count of bases not matched to a gene: 7. The CDR3 is CASRLQGAVNYGYTF. As DNA, the CDR3 is TGTGCCAGTAGGCTACAGGGGGCTGTAAACTATGGCTACACCTTC.